This T cell receptor (beta chain) was recovered during a study of CD8 T cells in Susac syndrome. The CDR3 is made up of 14 amino acids. CDR1 MNHEY and CDR2 SVGAGI come from the germline V gene. V lost 9 bases, J lost 5 bases, and 11 bases stayed unmatched. The healthy controls were matched to patients by age and sex. Overall study findings and caveats: TCR sequencing and HLA analysis covered a relatively small number of individuals.

cDNA came from about 0.5 to 1 ug RNA primed by random hexamers. From the immunoSEQ multiplex PCR reads, TCRdb called clonotypes with MiXCR, one entry per CDR3 protein. The sample has about 130,000 distinct CDR3 sequences; about 94% are singletons. Remarks on this clonotype: Its antigen remains unknown.

The specimen was CD4+ T cells from PBMCs. The rearrangement links TRBV6-5 to TRBJ2-7; 9 bases align to TRBD1. This TCR was sampled from a human donor in good health. This CDR3 reads CASHSGTGINEQYF. CDR3 DNA sequence: TGTGCCAGTCATTCCGGGACAGGGATCAACGAGCAGTACTTC.